The 19 T cell receptor beta chains given below trace back to one sample, sequenced in a study of T cells in Graves' hyperthyroidism and ophthalmopathy (dated by TCRdb to between 2018 and 2021). Libraries were made using multiplex PCR. Sequencing relied on an Illumina HiSeq 2000. Amplification of TCR beta CDR3 regions was carried out from RNA transcripts. A first-round RT-PCR of the TCR CDR3 used the HTBI primer set with the Qiagen OneStep RT-PCR kit. TCRdb reworked the public reads: Q25 trimming with fastp, MiXCR clone assembly, productive beta chains retained. CDR3 protein duplicates are merged, each entry listing the most common genes and DNA. The sample table holds almost 600,000 distinct CDR3 sequences, of which more than 11% were seen once. Almost 6% of the sample rests with the top ten. Sequences were obtained from blood. The receptors stem from a woman aged 25 to 39 with Graves' hyperthyroidism that later progressed to Graves' ophthalmopathy.

Comment on this clonotype: Possible read error: a much larger clone is one base away. The chain combines TRBV6-5 with TRBJ2-1, with D possibly TRBD2 on 5 matching bases. The CDR3 sequence is 15 residues long. Germline CDR1 reads MNHEY; CDR2 reads SVGAGI. The CDR3 nucleotides read TGTGCCAGCAGTTACAGCGGCAACTCCTACAATGAGCAGCTCTTC. This gives the protein CASSYSGNSYNEQLF.

This chain uses TRBV11-3 with TRBJ2-1, with TRBD2 matching 14 bases. The CDR3 sequence is 15 residues long. After removal of 5 bases from V and 9 bases from J, the junction contained 6 bases not matched to a gene. The germline CDR1 and CDR2 sequences are SGHNT and YENEEA. Here the CDR3 reads CASSPTTSGRGEQFF. CDR3 in DNA: TGTGCCAGCAGCCCAACGACTAGCGGGAGGGGTGAGCAGTTCTTC.

This clonotype showed up just a few times. V is TRBV29-1 and J is TRBJ2-7; 8 nucleotides match TRBD1. The germline V gene encodes CDR1 SQVTM and CDR2 ANQGSEA. The junction had 6 bases not matched to a gene; V was cut back by 5 bases and J by 0 bases. This CDR3 comprises 14 residues. The CDR3 reads CSVINRGFSYEQYF. In DNA form, the CDR3 reads TGCAGCGTTATAAACAGGGGGTTCTCCTACGAGCAGTACTTC.

This clonotype was observed at least ten times. DNA of the CDR3: TGCAGTGCTAGTCTTAGCGGGAGGTGGGAGACCCAGTACTTC. This sequence encodes CSASLSGRWETQYF. This chain connects TRBV20-1 to TRBJ2-5, with 10 bases fitting TRBD2. Germline V gene lookup returns CDR1 DFQATT and CDR2 SNEGSKA (reference sequence). CDR3 size: 14 residues. With 3 bases clipped from V and 5 bases from J, the junction kept 6 bases outside the gene matches.

This clonotype was seen at least ten times. The chain links TRBV2 to TRBJ1-1; a possible D gene is TRBD1 (5 bases). The V gene lost 5 bases and the J gene lost 4 bases, with 11 bases spanning the gap. Looked up from germline, CDR1 is SNHLY and CDR2 is FYNNEI. CDR3 length: 13 amino acids. CDR3 loop: CASSSDGGTEAFF. The CDR3, as DNA: TGTGCCAGCAGTTCAGATGGGGGCACTGAAGCTTTCTTT.

This rearrangement joins TRBV12-3 or TRBV12-4 to TRBJ1-1; D is perhaps TRBD1 (6 bases). The CDR3 loop spans 13 amino acids. V was cut by 8 bases and J by 1 base, with 11 bases left in between. CDR3 in amino acids: CASGWGANTEAFF. The CDR3 bases are TGTGCCAGCGGATGGGGGGCGAACACTGAAGCTTTCTTT.

With respect to this clonotype: A single base separates this from a much larger clone, so it may be a read error. The chain links TRBV20-1 to TRBJ2-3; TRBD2 matches 9 bases. CDR1 DFQATT and CDR2 SNEGSKA come from the germline V gene (reference sequence). The trim removed 5 bases at V and 4 bases at J, leaving 13 bases unmatched. CDR3 length equals 16 residues. The CDR3 spells CSASPIAGARADTQYF. As DNA, the CDR3 is TGCAGTGCTTCTCCAATAGCGGGAGCTCGAGCAGATACGCAGTATTTT.

This sequence joins TRBV19 and TRBJ2-5; 12 bases fit TRBD2. In germline, CDR1 is LNHDA, CDR2 SQIVND (reference sequence). The CDR3 length is 17 residues. Losses at the gene ends were 0 bases for V and 4 bases for J; bases not matched to a gene: 6. CDR3 bases: TGTGCCAGTAGTATAGAGGGCTTGGGACTAGCGGGAGAGACCCAGTACTTC. This gives the protein CASSIEGLGLAGETQYF.

This clonotype was observed many times. The rearrangement joins TRBV11-2 to TRBJ1-2; 8 nucleotides match TRBD1. J gave up 7 bases and V 8 bases, and 0 bases lay outside the gene matches. Germline V gives CDR1 SGHAT, CDR2 FQNNGV. This CDR3 is 10 amino acids long. The CDR3 DNA reads as TGTGCCAGCGGACAGGGTGGCTACACCTTC. It codes for CASGQGGYTF.

This chain connects TRBV6-2 or TRBV6-3 to TRBJ2-1; D may be TRBD1 (5 bases). The CDR3 spans 14 residues. The germline V and J ends were trimmed by 6 bases and 10 bases, with 19 bases remaining between them. Germline V gene sequence: CDR1 MNHEY, CDR2 SVGEGT. The CDR3, as DNA: TGTGCCAGCAGGGGTGATGGGGCTGGCAACGAGCAGTTCTTC. This codes for CASRGDGAGNEQFF.

This clonotype has a count of ten or more. The V call is TRBV14, the J call TRBJ1-1; a possible D gene is TRBD1 (5 bases). The CDR3 sequence is 16 residues long. Trimming left V 2 bases short and J 1 base short, with 14 bases between. The V gene's germline CDR1 is SGHDN and CDR2 FVKESK. CDR3 sequence (DNA): TGTGCCAGCAGCCAAAGCTTCGGAGGGGCGAACACTGAAGCTTTCTTT. It translates to CASSQSFGGANTEAFF.

V is TRBV2 and J is TRBJ2-7, with 11 bases lining up with TRBD2. With 6 bases clipped from V and 6 bases from J, the junction kept 4 bases outside the gene matches. The germline V gene has CDR1 SNHLY and CDR2 FYNNEI. This CDR3 is 13 amino acids long. CDR3 DNA sequence: TGTGCCAGCAGGGGGACTAGCGGAGCCGAGCAGTACTTC. Its protein product is CASRGTSGAEQYF.

This clonotype has a count of ten or more. V gene TRBV7-8 combines with J gene TRBJ2-7; 12 positions match TRBD2. This CDR3 is 16 amino acids long. Losses at the gene ends were 0 bases for V and 6 bases for J; bases not matched to a gene: 6. CDR1 and CDR2 from the germline V gene are SGHVS and FQNEAQ. The CDR3 region has the DNA TGTGCCAGCAGCTTAGCAGGGGCACTAGCGGGAGGCGAGCAGTACTTC. It yields the protein CASSLAGALAGGEQYF. Drawing the rest from reference TRBV7-8 and TRBJ2-7, the complete variable domain is GAGVSQSPRYKVAKRGQDVALRCDPISGHVSLFWYQQALGQGPEFLTYFQNEAQLDKSGLPSDRFFAERPEGSVSTLKIQRTQQEDSAVYLCASSLAGALAGGEQYFGPGTRLTVT.

The rearrangement links TRBV4-3 to TRBJ1-6, with D perhaps matching TRBD1 (5 bases). The V and J ends lost 0 bases and 6 bases respectively, with 12 bases between them. The CDR3 is 16 residues long. The V gene's germline CDR1 is LGHNA and CDR2 YSLEER. This CDR3 reads CASSQDSAGINSPLHF. The CDR3, as DNA: TGCGCCAGCAGCCAAGATAGCGCAGGGATTAATTCACCCCTCCACTTT.

This clonotype was seen at least ten times. The gene calls are TRBV6-1 and TRBJ2-7; tentative D call: TRBD1 (6 bases). V lost 5 bases and J 4 bases, leaving 12 bases between the germline ends. Germline V CDR1 and CDR2: MNHNS, SASEGT. This CDR3 spans 13 amino acids. CDR3 DNA sequence: TGTGCCAGCAGTCTAGTGACAGGTTACGAGCAGTACTTC. Translation: CASSLVTGYEQYF.

This clonotype was seen at least ten times. The rearrangement uses TRBV12-5 and TRBJ1-2; D not resolved. This CDR3 has 15 amino acids. Germline lookup yields CDR1 LGHNT and CDR2 FRNRAP. V lost 2 bases to trimming and J lost 1 base, with 11 bases between them. The CDR3 DNA is TGTGCTAGTGGTTTGTTCGACGACGGTAACTATGGCTACACCTTC. Its translation is CASGLFDDGNYGYTF. Complete variable domain (other parts from reference TRBV12-5 and TRBJ1-2): DARVTQTPRHKVTEMGQEVTMRCQPILGHNTVFWYRQTMMQGLELLAYFRNRAPLDDSGMPKDRFSAEMPDATLATLKIQPSEPRDSAVYFCASGLFDDGNYGYTFGSGTRLTVV.

The rearrangement links TRBV27 to TRBJ1-4; 8 bases line up with TRBD1. This CDR3 region has 16 residues. V was clipped by 2 bases and J by 3 bases; unmatched bases: 5. The germline V gene encodes CDR1 MNHEY and CDR2 SMNVEV (reference sequence). CDR3 DNA: TGTGCCAGCAGTTTAAGTTGGGGACAGGCTAATGAAAAACTGTTTTTT. This translates into CASSLSWGQANEKLFF.

The chain links TRBV20-1 to TRBJ1-1; D call uncertain. Germline-derived CDR1 and CDR2 are DFQATT and SNEGSKA (reference sequence). This CDR3 comprises 13 residues. V was trimmed by 5 bases and J by 5 bases, leaving 15 bases between them. CDR3 in amino acids: CSAHMELWTEAFF. The CDR3 DNA reads TGCAGTGCTCACATGGAGTTGTGGACTGAAGCTTTCTTT.

Concerning this clonotype: Being one base from a much bigger clone, this may be a read error. This chain links TRBV3-1 with TRBJ2-5; D possibly corresponds to TRBD1 (6 bases). Trimming took off 2 bases at V and 3 bases at J, with 13 bases between the two ends. CDR1 is LGHDT, CDR2 YNNKEL, per germline (reference sequence). This CDR3 has 15 amino acids. The CDR3 bases are TGTGCCAGCAGCCAAATGAGGGGGAAGGAAGAGACCCAGTACTTC. Protein: CASSQMRGKEETQYF.